The clone carrying this T cell receptor beta chain was found once. The target antigen is unknown. TCRdb keeps only in-frame clones here, not all; method: immunoSEQ multiplex PCR. The data show 25,000 to 35,000 clones, 70% to 80% seen once. This entry comes from a study of radiotherapy plus CTLA-4 blockade in lung cancer. The wider study: Among all patients, around 19% showed objective responses, while about 30% had disease control.

Broader study findings: Reports identified early blood T cell clone dynamics, with interferon-beta, as the best response predictor. There was expansion of tumor-derived TCR clones in blood after radiotherapy plus ipilimumab.

The sequences come from peripheral blood, collected from a patient treated with radiotherapy plus ipilimumab. The clonotype comes from a human donor with non-small cell lung cancer that progressed on radiotherapy plus ipilimumab.

CDR3: CASSLAGTGGTEAFF. CDR3 DNA: TGTGCCAGCAGCTTAGCAGGGACAGGGGGCACTGAAGCTTTCTTT. The chain has TRBV7-2 and TRBJ1-1; 11 bases align to TRBD1. The CDR3 is 15 amino acids. Losses at the gene ends were 0 bases for V and 4 bases for J; bases not matched to a gene: 1. In germline, CDR1 is SGHTA, CDR2 FQGNSA.